This TCR beta chain was observed in a study of cytomegalovirus exposure and HLA in healthy donors. For the study at large: Unique TCRs numbering some 77 million, obtained from HLA-typed donors, made up an early data release. Findings of the study overall: Some segments of the V type, notably TRBV6-2 and TRBV6-3, were excluded as indistinguishable.

This clone was counted a few times. No antigen is known for it. With 11 bases removed from V and 4 bases from J, the gap between germline ends came to 23 bases. CDR1 is SEHNR and CDR2 is FQNEAQ in the germline V gene (reference sequence). There are 15 residues in the CDR3. A multiplex PCR was run with 60 Vbeta primers and 13 Jbeta primers. Here immunoSEQ multiplex PCR was the method, and the copy in TCRdb shows in-frame clones only, minus some. The sample lists under 200,000 clones; approximately 71% were seen once. The TCR comes from a woman aged 18-30 years in good health and CMV-seropositive. The sequenced sample was PBMCs. The J gene is TRBJ2-5, the V gene TRBV7-9; D perhaps matches TRBD2 (7 bases). The chain's CDR3 is CAAPGAGAQAETQYF. In DNA form, the CDR3 reads TGTGCCGCCCCGGGTGCGGGGGCCCAAGCAGAGACCCAGTACTTC.